One sample yielded the 18 T cell receptor beta chains listed below, sequenced in a study of T cell changes during pregnancy in multiple sclerosis. Assay used: immunoSEQ multiplex PCR; TCRdb lists only in-frame clones, some missing. The repertoire consists of 90,000 to 100,000 clones, with 94% occurring once and the leading ten covering less than 2.5%. The input for sequencing was peripheral blood, taken in the third trimester of pregnancy. Source of these receptors: a female donor with multiple sclerosis, enrolled in a pregnancy study.

The rearrangement uses TRBV7-2 and TRBJ2-1; D might be TRBD2 (6 bases). This CDR3 has 14 residues. The V end lost 3 bases, the J end lost 4 bases, and 10 bases lay between the germline ends. In germline, CDR1 is SGHTA, CDR2 FQGNSA. CDR3 DNA sequence: TGTGCCAGCAGCTTCCGGAGGGGTTACAATGAGCAGTTCTTC. The encoded protein is CASSFRRGYNEQFF.

V usage is TRBV28 and J usage is TRBJ1-5; D perhaps matches TRBD1 (5 bases). Trimming left V 1 base short and J 3 bases short, with 7 bases between. The CDR3 extends over 14 amino acids. Germline CDR1 is MDHEN and CDR2 is SYDVKM. CDR3 bases: TGTGCCAGCAGTTTATCGGGGGTCAATCAGCCCCAGCATTTT. Translation: CASSLSGVNQPQHF.

The chain carries TRBV19 and TRBJ2-5; D is possibly TRBD2 (7 bases). CDR3 length equals 15 residues. Per the germline V gene, CDR1 is LNHDA and CDR2 is SQIVND (reference sequence). V was trimmed by 5 bases and J by 3 bases, leaving 16 bases between them. CDR3 DNA: TGTGCCAGTAGTCGGGGGGACACAGGCAAAGAGACCCAGTACTTC. Protein sequence: CASSRGDTGKETQYF.

The genes are TRBV19 and TRBJ1-5, with D possibly being TRBD1 (5 bases). V was trimmed by 4 bases and J by 2 bases, leaving 18 bases between them. The CDR3 consists of 17 residues. Germline CDR1 LNHDA, CDR2 SQIVND (reference sequence). For the CDR3, the DNA is TGTGCCAGTAGTAAGGGCTGGGCGCAGGGCGGCAATCAGCCCCAGCATTTT. Amino acid sequence: CASSKGWAQGGNQPQHF.

The chain combines TRBV5-1 with TRBJ2-7; a weak D match, TRBD1 (5 bases). The CDR3 is made up of 15 amino acids. Germline V gene sequence: CDR1 SGHRS, CDR2 YFSETQ. V shed 0 bases and J shed 2 bases, with 12 bases lying between them. CDR3 sequence reads: CASSLGQGRTYEQYF. CDR3 bases: TGCGCCAGCAGCTTGGGGCAGGGAAGAACCTACGAGCAGTACTTC.

V is TRBV18 and J is TRBJ1-5; D gene uncertain. CDR3 size: 16 residues. Trimming pared 2 bases from V and 4 bases from J, leaving 15 bases between. Germline V gene sequence: CDR1 KGHSH, CDR2 LQKENI. Here the CDR3 DNA reads TGTGCCAGCTCACCATACGGTCGGGAAGGGAATCAGCCCCAGCATTTT. This translates into CASSPYGREGNQPQHF.

The chain is built from TRBV9 and TRBJ2-7; a possible D gene is TRBD1 (8 bases). The CDR3 covers 15 residues. The V and J ends lost 4 bases and 4 bases respectively, with 18 bases between them. Germline V gives CDR1 SGDLS, CDR2 YYNGEE. The CDR3 is CASSHATGEGYEQYF. In DNA, the CDR3 is TGTGCCAGCAGCCACGCGACAGGGGAGGGATACGAGCAGTACTTC.

V gene TRBV18 combines with J gene TRBJ2-5; 8 bases agree with TRBD2. CDR3 length: 16 amino acids. J was trimmed by 4 bases and V by 0 bases; bases with no gene match: 7. CDR1 is KGHSH and CDR2 is LQKENI in the germline V gene. The DNA for the CDR3 is TGTGCCAGCTCACCACCGCCGGGAGGGACGGGAGAGACCCAGTACTTC. This encodes CASSPPPGGTGETQYF.

The chain joins TRBV12-5 to TRBJ1-3; TRBD1 is a possible D gene (6 bases). Germline V CDR1 and CDR2: LGHNT, FRNRAP. V was shortened by 1 base and J by 2 bases, with 6 bases between the two germline ends. This CDR3 is 14 amino acids long. The DNA of the CDR3 is TGTGCTAGTGGTTTGGGGGGGCCTGGAAACACCATATATTTT. Amino acids: CASGLGGPGNTIYF.

As to this clone: One end of the junction is discordant with germline, which a read error may explain. The chain has TRBV29-1 and TRBJ1-2, with 12 bases that match TRBD1. Germline CDR1 SQVTM, CDR2 ANQGSEA. This CDR3 comprises 20 residues. CDR3 amino acids: CSVEDRPPGTGGGHRYGYIF. CDR3 coding DNA: TGCAGCGTTGAAGATCGCCCCCCGGGGACAGGGGGCGGACATCGCTATGGCTACATCTTC. Full variable domain (rest looked up from reference TRBV29-1 and TRBJ1-2): SAVISQKPSRDICQRGTSLTIQCQVDSQVTMMFWYRQQPGQSLTLIATANQGSEATYESGFVIDKFPISRPNLTFSTLTVSNMSPEDSSIYLCSVEDRPPGTGGGHRYGYIFGSGTRLTVV.

This rearrangement joins TRBV19 to TRBJ2-3; a weak D match, TRBD1 (6 bases). The CDR3 has 15 residues. CDR1 is LNHDA and CDR2 is SQIVND in the germline V gene (reference sequence). V was clipped by 4 bases and J by 3 bases, with 14 bases between them. CDR3 residues: CASSTFRGGTDTQYF. In nucleotides, the CDR3 is TGTGCCAGTAGTACCTTCAGGGGTGGGACAGATACGCAGTATTTT.

Details on this clone: Other DNA sequences in this sample translate to the same CDR3. This chain uses TRBV5-1 with TRBJ2-6; 8 bases agree with TRBD1. The CDR3 runs 17 residues. Germline V gives CDR1 SGHRS, CDR2 YFSETQ. V trimming: 3 bases; J trimming: 4 bases; junction bases outside the gene matches: 9. The CDR3, as DNA: TGCGCCAGCAGCTCAGGGACAGGTGGGGCCGGGGCCAACGTCCTGACTTTC. Its translation: CASSSGTGGAGANVLTF.

The rearrangement joins TRBV6-1 to TRBJ2-1, with 11 bases lining up with TRBD1. With 4 bases clipped from V and 2 bases from J, the junction kept 7 bases outside the gene matches. CDR1 and CDR2 from the germline V gene are MNHNS and SASEGT. The CDR3 length is 17 residues. CDR3 amino acids: CASSGRGTGGPYNEQFF. The CDR3 nucleotides are TGTGCCAGCAGTGGTAGAGGGACAGGGGGTCCCTACAATGAGCAGTTCTTC.

The chain uses TRBV2 and TRBJ2-1; D possibly corresponds to TRBD1 (5 bases). Germline values: CDR1 SNHLY, CDR2 FYNNEI. This CDR3 spans 15 amino acids. V gave up 3 bases and J gave up 7 bases, with 16 bases separating them. The CDR3, as DNA: TGTGCCAGCAGTGAGGCAGGGTTGAGTTATAATGAGCAGTTCTTC. Protein sequence: CASSEAGLSYNEQFF.

The chain employs TRBV7-9 and TRBJ1-1; 7 bases fit TRBD1. Germline loops: CDR1 SEHNR, CDR2 FQNEAQ (reference sequence). Losses at the gene ends were 5 bases for V and 0 bases for J; bases not matched to a gene: 6. CDR3 length: 15 amino acids. This CDR3 reads CASSTRTGLNTEAFF. As DNA, the CDR3 is TGTGCCAGCAGCACCCGGACAGGCCTGAACACTGAAGCTTTCTTT.

This chain connects TRBV2 to TRBJ2-7; D might be TRBD1 (5 bases). CDR3 length equals 12 residues. The V and J ends lost 6 bases and 3 bases respectively, with 9 bases between them. Per the germline V gene, CDR1 is SNHLY and CDR2 is FYNNEI. CDR3 DNA: TGTGCCAGCAGACAGGCTCTCTACGAGCAGTACTTC. Translation gives CASRQALYEQYF.

The J gene is TRBJ1-2, the V gene TRBV7-2; tentatively, D is TRBD1 (6 bases). CDR3 length equals 14 residues. V was pared by 1 base and J by 4 bases, with 10 bases between. Germline CDR1 is SGHTA and CDR2 is FQGNSA. The CDR3 nucleotides are TGTGCCAGCAGCTTAGAGGCAGGGGTCTATGGCTACACCTTC. Encoded protein: CASSLEAGVYGYTF. Full variable domain (remainder filled in from reference TRBV7-2 and TRBJ1-2): GAGVSQSPSNKVTEKGKDVELRCDPISGHTALYWYRQSLGQGLEFLIYFQGNSAPDKSGLPSDRFSAERTGGSVSTLTIQRTQQEDSAVYLCASSLEAGVYGYTFGSGTRLTVV.

As regards this clone: One end of the junction varies from germline; a read error may be responsible. This chain joins TRBV29-1 and TRBJ2-2, with D perhaps being TRBD1 or TRBD2 (5 bases each). Germline values: CDR1 SQVTM, CDR2 ANQGSEA. The CDR3 sequence is 15 residues long. The chain's CDR3 is CSVEGQSGDTGELFF. The CDR3 DNA sequence: TGCAGCGTAGAAGGACAATCCGGGGACACCGGGGAGCTGTTTTTT.